The clone carrying this TCR beta chain is medium-sized by share. This entry comes from a study of blood T cell repertoires in COVID-19. At the level of the study: Samples came from the United States, Italy and Spain, spanning acute and convalescent COVID-19. PBMCs, B-cell-depleted T cells, or T cells were the source of the cDNA or gDNA that made up the material.

Original processing methods: From reference gene primer amplification, estimates of nucleated cell counts were derived. Sequenced by immunoSEQ multiplex PCR; TCRdb stores in-frame clones only, minus some. Clonal size and the V and J genes are those of that table, whereas D and trimming came from the DNA. This sample has roughly 43,000 clones; more than 75% occur once, and the top ten carry less than 15%. The CDR3 spans 13 residues. Trimming left V 2 bases short and J 5 bases short, with 12 bases between. Germline V gene lookup returns CDR1 GTSNPN and CDR2 SVGIG (reference sequence). This receptor was obtained from a woman aged 65 to 85 in a cohort sampled during active COVID-19. The chain is built from TRBV30 and TRBJ2-5; a possible D gene is TRBD2 (6 bases). The sample taken for sequencing was peripheral blood. This CDR3 reads CAWSFREFETQYF. CDR3 DNA sequence: TGTGCCTGGAGTTTCCGGGAGTTTGAGACCCAGTACTTC.